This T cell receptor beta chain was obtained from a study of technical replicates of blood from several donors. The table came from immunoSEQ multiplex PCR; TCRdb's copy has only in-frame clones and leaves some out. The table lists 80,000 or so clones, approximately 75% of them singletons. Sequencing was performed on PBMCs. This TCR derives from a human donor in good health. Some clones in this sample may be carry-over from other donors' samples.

The CDR3 DNA reads as TGTGCCAGCTCACAGGTGCGGAACATCGAGCAGTACTTC. Translation gives CASSQVRNIEQYF. This rearrangement joins TRBV18 to TRBJ2-7, with D unresolved. This CDR3 region has 13 residues. Deletions cut 4 bases from V and 6 bases from J, with 13 bases between. The germline gives CDR1 KGHSH, CDR2 LQKENI.